What follows are 26 T cell receptor beta chains derived from one specimen sequenced in a study of CD8+ T cells in alopecia areata. Treatment specified: oral pan-JAK inhibitor, 5-10 mg twice daily. Following RNA extraction, reverse transcription yielded cDNA that acted as the sequencing template. Sequencing used immunoSEQ multiplex PCR; TCRdb keeps in-frame clones, though not all of them. This sample yields roughly 92,000 clones, of which just over 70% are seen a single time; around a sixth belongs to the top ten. Sequencing was performed on CD8+ T cells sorted from blood, taken at week 44, from a patient treated with tofacitinib. The receptors derive from a human donor with alopecia areata.

The chain links TRBV27 to TRBJ2-7, with D unresolved. V lost 0 bases and J lost 2, with 11 bases in between. The V gene's germline CDR1 is MNHEY and CDR2 SMNVEV (reference sequence). The CDR3 totals 15 residues. The CDR3 protein is CASSLSTGPTYEQYF. CDR3 coding DNA: TGTGCCAGCAGTTTATCGACGGGTCCCACCTACGAGCAGTACTTC.

The J gene is TRBJ2-1, the V gene TRBV5-1, with 7 positions matching TRBD2. The CDR3 totals 15 residues. Germline lookup yields CDR1 SGHRS and CDR2 YFSETQ. V lost 2 bases to trimming and J lost 4 bases; unmatched junction nucleotides: 6. The DNA for the CDR3 is TGCGCCAGCAGCTTCGGTGCGGGGGAATACAATGAGCAGTTCTTC. The encoded protein is CASSFGAGEYNEQFF.

This chain joins TRBV7-2 and TRBJ1-1; no firm D call. Per the germline V gene, CDR1 is SGHTA and CDR2 is FQGNSA. CDR3 length: 16 residues. V lost 5 bases and J lost 0, with 16 bases in between. CDR3 region: CASSPEPLHMNTEAFF. Here the CDR3 DNA reads TGTGCCAGCAGCCCCGAACCCCTCCACATGAACACTGAAGCTTTCTTT.

A note on this clone: The sample contains more than one DNA sequence encoding this CDR3. This chain joins TRBV19 and TRBJ1-1; unclear D gene. CDR3 length equals 14 residues. V was trimmed by 1 base and J by 0 bases, leaving 6 bases between them. Germline V gene lookup returns CDR1 LNHDA and CDR2 SQIVND (reference sequence). The CDR3, as DNA: TGTGCCAGTAGTATAGGTCAGATGAACACTGAAGCTTTCTTT. This translates into CASSIGQMNTEAFF. Combining the CDR3 with reference TRBV19 and TRBJ1-1 gives the whole variable domain DGGITQSPKYLFRKEGQNVTLSCEQNLNHDAMYWYRQDPGQGLRLIYYSQIVNDFQKGDIAEGYSVSREKKESFPLTVTSAQKNPTAFYLCASSIGQMNTEAFFGQGTRLTVV.

The chain recombines TRBV11-2 with TRBJ2-1, with TRBD2 matching 7 bases. Germline assignment: CDR1 SGHAT and CDR2 FQNNGV. CDR3 length: 15 residues. J lost 6 bases, V lost 3 bases, and 8 bases had no gene match. The CDR3 is CASSFVTGGGNEQFF. The CDR3 DNA reads TGTGCCAGCAGCTTTGTAACGGGGGGTGGCAATGAGCAGTTCTTC.

J is TRBJ2-1 and V is TRBV29-1; possible D gene TRBD2, 6 bases. The CDR3 extends over 13 amino acids. The germline V and J ends were trimmed by 4 bases and 6 bases, with 13 bases remaining between them. Germline loops: CDR1 SQVTM, CDR2 ANQGSEA. The CDR3 sequence: CSVGGEDFNEQFF. The CDR3 DNA reads as TGCAGCGTTGGGGGGGAGGATTTCAATGAGCAGTTCTTC.

The gene calls are TRBV6-1 and TRBJ2-3; D is ambiguous. V shed 2 bases and J shed 0 bases, with 3 bases lying between them. Germline V gene data show CDR1 as MNHNS and CDR2 as SASEGT. The CDR3 extends over 13 amino acids. CDR3 residues: CASSELSTDTQYF. The CDR3 region has the DNA TGTGCCAGCAGTGAACTAAGCACAGATACGCAGTATTTT.

The J gene is TRBJ1-1, the V gene TRBV30; D gene ambiguous. From germline, CDR1 is GTSNPN and CDR2 SVGIG (reference sequence). This CDR3 spans 11 amino acids. V was cut by 5 bases and J by 0 bases, with 4 bases left in between. CDR3 region: CAWLLNTEAFF. CDR3 bases: TGTGCCTGGCTATTGAACACTGAAGCTTTCTTT.

The chain carries TRBV4-1 and TRBJ2-1; D might be TRBD2 (6 bases). CDR3 size: 13 residues. The V end lost 5 bases, the J end lost 9 bases, and 14 bases lay between the germline ends. CDR1 is MGHRA, CDR2 YSYEKL, per germline. The CDR3, as DNA: TGCGCCAGCAGCACCCGGGACTCCAGTGAGCAGTTCTTC. Residues: CASSTRDSSEQFF.

V is TRBV19 and J is TRBJ1-2; D call uncertain. The CDR3 runs to 13 residues. CDR1 and CDR2 (germline): LNHDA, SQIVND (reference sequence). V lost 11 bases and J lost 6, with 19 bases in between. The CDR3 loop is CAVPALGYNGYTF. The CDR3 DNA sequence: TGTGCCGTACCCGCGTTGGGTTATAATGGCTACACCTTC. Combining the CDR3 with reference TRBV19 and TRBJ1-2 gives the whole variable domain DGGITQSPKYLFRKEGQNVTLSCEQNLNHDAMYWYRQDPGQGLRLIYYSQIVNDFQKGDIAEGYSVSREKKESFPLTVTSAQKNPTAFYLCAVPALGYNGYTFGSGTRLTVV.

The sample holds a few counts of this clone. The chain couples TRBV7-9 to TRBJ2-4; TRBD1 aligns across 7 bases. There are 14 residues in the CDR3. CDR1 is SEHNR and CDR2 is FQNEAQ in the germline V gene (reference sequence). Losses at the gene ends were 5 bases for V and 8 bases for J; bases not matched to a gene: 9. As DNA, the CDR3 is TGTGCCAGCAGCGAAGGGGCCACAGGGGACATTCAGTACTTC. This translates into CASSEGATGDIQYF.

J is TRBJ2-5 and V is TRBV9; a possible D gene is TRBD2 (6 bases). Germline V gives CDR1 SGDLS, CDR2 YYNGEE. The V gene lost 0 bases and the J gene lost 1 base, with 10 bases spanning the gap. This CDR3 region has 15 residues. This CDR3 is CASSVGRGIQETQYF. The CDR3 nucleotides read TGTGCCAGCAGCGTAGGGAGGGGAATCCAAGAGACCCAGTACTTC.

The chain recombines TRBV30 with TRBJ2-3; D is ambiguous. The germline CDR1 and CDR2 sequences are GTSNPN and SVGIG (reference sequence). Trimming took 4 bases from V and 1 from J, leaving 9 bases between them. This CDR3 region has 13 residues. DNA of the CDR3: TGTGCCTGGACCCTGATTCGCACAGATACGCAGTATTTT. Amino acid sequence: CAWTLIRTDTQYF. The variable domain in full, completed from reference TRBV30 and TRBJ2-3, reads SQTIHQWPATLVQPVGSPLSLECTVEGTSNPNLYWYRQAAGRGLQLLFYSVGIGQISSEVPQNLSASRPQDRQFILSSKKLLLSDSGFYLCAWTLIRTDTQYFGPGTRLTVL.

This chain's CDR3 is CASSLDRGEYTEAFF. CDR3 in DNA: TGCGCCAGCAGCCTCGACAGGGGAGAGTACACTGAAGCTTTCTTT. The rearrangement joins TRBV4-1 to TRBJ1-1, with TRBD1 matching 8 bases. This CDR3 is built from 15 residues. V dropped 4 bases and J dropped 3; count of bases not matched to a gene: 7. The V gene's germline CDR1 is MGHRA and CDR2 YSYEKL.

The chain employs TRBV28 and TRBJ1-2; D is perhaps TRBD1 (5 bases). Germline V gene data show CDR1 as MDHEN and CDR2 as SYDVKM. V gave up 5 bases and J gave up 8 bases, with 15 bases separating them. CDR3 length equals 13 residues. This CDR3 reads CASSPGRSVGYTF. The CDR3 DNA reads as TGTGCCAGCAGTCCAGGGCGTTCTGTGGGCTACACCTTC.

Only a few counts were recorded for this clone. The chain combines TRBV10-1 with TRBJ2-2, with D perhaps given as TRBD1 or TRBD2 (6 bases each). From germline, CDR1 is WNHNN and CDR2 SYGVQD (reference sequence). The germline V and J ends were trimmed by 4 bases and 6 bases, with 9 bases remaining between them. The CDR3 loop spans 13 amino acids. Here the CDR3 reads CASSAGAAGELFF. The CDR3 DNA reads TGCGCCAGCAGTGCGGGGGCCGCCGGGGAGCTGTTTTTT.

The chain combines TRBV6-4 with TRBJ2-3; no definite D call. The CDR3 runs to 15 residues. From germline, CDR1 is MRHNA and CDR2 SNTAGT. Trimming stripped 5 bases from V and 2 bases from J, with 14 bases between. In DNA form, the CDR3 reads TGTGCCAGCAGTCCCCGGGCCCTCCCCACAGATACGCAGTATTTT. Translation: CASSPRALPTDTQYF.

The sample holds a few counts of this clone. The chain links TRBV15 to TRBJ2-6, with a possible D match to TRBD2 (7 bases). The CDR3 length is 15 residues. The germline V gene encodes CDR1 LNHNV and CDR2 YYDKDF (reference sequence). V was shortened by 10 bases and J by 0 bases, with 13 bases between the two germline ends. CDR3 region: CAIRGDYSGANVLTF. The CDR3 coding sequence is TGTGCCATAAGGGGGGACTACTCTGGGGCCAACGTCCTGACTTTC.

The chain recombines TRBV6-5 with TRBJ1-5; TRBD1 might be the D (5 bases). Germline CDR1 MNHEY, CDR2 SVGAGI. CDR3 length equals 13 residues. The V gene lost 6 bases and the J gene lost 5 bases, with 11 bases spanning the gap. The CDR3 coding sequence is TGTGCCAGCAGAGCAGGGTCGGATCAGCCCCAGCATTTT. Translation: CASRAGSDQPQHF.

The chain is built from TRBV30 and TRBJ1-5, with D unclear. V gave up 1 base and J gave up 4 bases, with 8 bases separating them. The germline CDR1 and CDR2 sequences are GTSNPN and SVGIG (reference sequence). CDR3 length equals 13 residues. CDR3 DNA sequence: TGTGCCTGGAGTGGAGGAGGAAATCAGCCCCAGCATTTT. It specifies CAWSGGGNQPQHF.

The V and J genes are TRBV4-3 and TRBJ2-7, with a possible D match to TRBD1 (6 bases). The V gene's germline CDR1 is LGHNA and CDR2 YSLEER. The V and J ends lost 1 base and 2 bases respectively, with 15 bases between them. The CDR3 sequence is 16 residues long. CDR3 region: CASSQVPGDPTYEQYF. The CDR3, as DNA: TGCGCCAGCAGCCAAGTTCCAGGGGATCCCACCTACGAGCAGTACTTC.

The chain links TRBV7-2 to TRBJ2-3; 13 nucleotides match TRBD2. This CDR3 region has 17 residues. Germline CDR1 SGHTA, CDR2 FQGNSA. The V segment lost 5 bases and the J segment 5 bases; nucleotides outside the gene matches: 10. DNA for the CDR3: TGTGCCAGCAGCACAGTCTGGGGACTAGCGGGGCTAGATACGCAGTATTTT. Protein: CASSTVWGLAGLDTQYF.

This CDR3 is CASTFNTGELFF. The DNA for the CDR3 is TGCGCCAGCACCTTTAACACCGGGGAGCTGTTTTTT. J is TRBJ2-2 and V is TRBV5-1; D is ambiguous. The CDR3 is made up of 12 amino acids. Looked up from germline, CDR1 is SGHRS and CDR2 is YFSETQ. V gave up 6 bases and J gave up 2 bases, with 5 bases separating them.

For the CDR3, the DNA is TGTGCCAGCAGTCCTGACGCTTGGGACAGGGACAATGAGCAGTTCTTC. Translation gives CASSPDAWDRDNEQFF. The chain has TRBV7-9 and TRBJ2-1; the match to TRBD1 covers 9 bases. CDR1 and CDR2 (germline): SEHNR, FQNEAQ (reference sequence). The trim removed 6 bases at V and 5 bases at J, leaving 11 bases unmatched. This CDR3 region has 16 residues.

V is TRBV4-3 and J is TRBJ2-2; 8 positions match TRBD1. With 4 bases clipped from V and 6 bases from J, the junction kept 4 bases outside the gene matches. Germline V gene sequence: CDR1 LGHNA, CDR2 YSLEER. This CDR3 contains 14 residues. CDR3: CASSRDRGPGELFF. The CDR3 coding sequence is TGCGCCAGCAGCCGCGACAGGGGACCCGGGGAGCTGTTTTTT.

This CDR3 reads CASSYSIGSGGELFF. Here the CDR3 DNA reads TGTGCCAGCAGTTACTCGATAGGGTCCGGCGGGGAGCTGTTTTTT. The chain uses TRBV6-5 and TRBJ2-2, with D unclear. V lost 0 bases and J 7 bases, leaving 12 bases between the germline ends. Germline V lookup: CDR1 MNHEY, CDR2 SVGAGI. This CDR3 comprises 15 residues.